The 27 T cell receptor beta chains below were found in one sample sequenced in a study of graft-versus-host responses after intestinal transplantation. Method: immunoSEQ multiplex PCR; TCRdb's copy keeps in-frame clones and lacks some. The table lists almost 70,000 clones, 80% to 95% of them singletons, with about 6.9% in the top ten. The sequences come from bone marrow, collected around 730 days after intestinal transplantation. These receptors all stem from a human patient who received an intestinal transplant, so some T cells may come from the graft donor.

The chain carries TRBV27 and TRBJ2-7, with unresolved D. The germline V gene has CDR1 MNHEY and CDR2 SMNVEV (reference sequence). Trimming removed 8 bases from V and 3 bases from J, with 14 bases in between. This CDR3 has 13 residues. The DNA for the CDR3 is TGTGCCAGCCACTTACTCGGTAGCTACGAGCAGTACTTC. Translating it yields CASHLLGSYEQYF.

The chain is built from TRBV7-6 and TRBJ2-7; D might be TRBD1 (6 bases). The germline V gene has CDR1 SGHVS and CDR2 FNYEAQ. The CDR3 is 14 residues long. V shed 1 base and J shed 2 bases, with 9 bases lying between them. As DNA, the CDR3 is TGTGCCAGCAGCTTAGGGGGGCCGCCCTACGAGCAGTACTTC. This codes for CASSLGGPPYEQYF.

The V call is TRBV4-1, the J call TRBJ1-1; 10 bases align to TRBD1. The CDR3 covers 15 residues. V lost 3 bases, J lost 5 bases, and 6 bases stayed unmatched. The germline V gene encodes CDR1 MGHRA and CDR2 YSYEKL. The DNA of the CDR3 is TGCGCCAGCAGCCATGACAGGGGGCGCGGTACTGAAGCTTTCTTT. It is translated as CASSHDRGRGTEAFF.

This chain connects TRBV6-5 to TRBJ2-7; D is unclear. The CDR3 covers 15 residues. V was pared by 0 bases and J by 0 bases, with 9 bases between. CDR1 and CDR2 from the germline V gene are MNHEY and SVGAGI. The CDR3 bases are TGTGCCAGCAGTTACTCGATTATCGGCTCCTACGAGCAGTACTTC. It codes for CASSYSIIGSYEQYF.

This clone was counted once. The chain employs TRBV6-5 and TRBJ1-1; tentative D call: TRBD1 (6 bases). Trimming removed 7 bases from V and 4 bases from J, with 10 bases in between. Germline loops: CDR1 MNHEY, CDR2 SVGAGI. The CDR3 consists of 12 residues. The CDR3: CASTKDSTEAFF. CDR3 nucleotide sequence: TGTGCCAGCACCAAGGACAGCACTGAAGCTTTCTTT.

The CDR3: CASSQVASGGHYEQYF. Written as DNA, the CDR3 is TGCGCCAGCAGCCAAGTGGCCAGCGGGGGCCACTACGAGCAGTACTTC. The chain carries TRBV4-1 and TRBJ2-7, with TRBD2 identical over 8 bases. CDR3 length equals 16 residues. The germline V gene encodes CDR1 MGHRA and CDR2 YSYEKL. Unmatched junction bases numbered 8, after V lost 1 base and J lost 3 bases.

The chain joins TRBV19 to TRBJ2-3; 7 bases match TRBD2. The V segment lost 4 bases and the J segment 8 bases; nucleotides outside the gene matches: 9. Germline V gene sequence: CDR1 LNHDA, CDR2 SQIVND (reference sequence). The length of the CDR3 is 14 residues. The CDR3 region has the DNA TGTGCCAGTAGTACCCCCCCTGGCGGGGGTACGCAGTATTTT. The encoded protein is CASSTPPGGGTQYF.

This clone was detected a few times. The rearrangement links TRBV10-1 to TRBJ2-7; a possible D gene is TRBD2 (5 bases). The CDR3 consists of 12 residues. Germline CDR1 reads WNHNN; CDR2 reads SYGVQD (reference sequence). Trimming removed 8 bases from V and 2 bases from J, with 10 bases in between. The CDR3 loop reads CASGRGPYEQYF. CDR3 DNA: TGCGCCAGCGGACGCGGGCCCTACGAGCAGTACTTC.

V usage is TRBV7-7 and J usage is TRBJ2-2; the D is unclear. Trimming left V 1 base short and J 5 bases short, with 8 bases between. Germline V CDR1 and CDR2: SSHAT, FNYEAQ (reference sequence). This CDR3 has 14 amino acids. The CDR3 region is CASSLEMETGELFF. The CDR3 region has the DNA TGTGCCAGCAGCTTAGAGATGGAGACCGGGGAGCTGTTTTTT.

The genes are TRBV21-1 and TRBJ2-7; TRBD1, the table's D call, was not compared with the DNA. TRBV21-1 is recorded as a pseudogene. The CDR3 runs 13 residues. CDR3 sequence: CASSKKGDYEQYF. The CDR3 DNA reads as TGTGCCAGCAGCAAAAAGGGGGACTACGAGCAGTACTTC.

The chain employs TRBV29-1 and TRBJ1-3; no reliable D call. The CDR3 has 14 amino acids. From germline, CDR1 is SQVTM and CDR2 ANQGSEA. The V end was cut by 6 bases, the J end by 2 bases, with 14 bases between. CDR3 protein: CSVLHGDAGNTIYF. The CDR3 DNA sequence: TGCAGCGTCCTTCACGGTGACGCTGGAAACACCATATATTTT.

J is TRBJ1-1 and V is TRBV5-4; 8 nucleotides match TRBD1. CDR3 length: 13 residues. Germline V CDR1 and CDR2: SGHNT, YYREEE (reference sequence). V was pared by 2 bases and J by 5 bases, with 2 bases of the junction left unmatched. DNA of the CDR3: TGTGCCAGCAGCTTTGACAGGGGTACTGAAGCTTTCTTT. It translates to CASSFDRGTEAFF.

The V call is TRBV18, the J call TRBJ1-5; TRBD1 matches at 7 bases. CDR3 size: 13 residues. Germline V gene sequence: CDR1 KGHSH, CDR2 LQKENI. V trimming: 8 bases; J trimming: 4 bases; junction bases outside the gene matches: 5. The chain's CDR3 is CASRQGQNQPQHF. The CDR3 nucleotides read TGTGCCAGCCGACAGGGCCAGAATCAGCCCCAGCATTTT.

The chain recombines TRBV27 with TRBJ2-2, with D perhaps being TRBD1 or TRBD2 (6 bases each). The germline V and J ends were trimmed by 5 bases and 6 bases, with 13 bases remaining between them. CDR3 length: 14 amino acids. CDR1 and CDR2 from the germline V gene are MNHEY and SMNVEV (reference sequence). CDR3 DNA sequence: TGTGCCAGCAGTCCCTACAGGGACTCCGGGGAGCTGTTTTTT. This sequence encodes CASSPYRDSGELFF.

This clone came up once. This chain connects TRBV27 to TRBJ2-7, with 8 bases fitting TRBD2. With 6 bases clipped from V and 5 bases from J, the junction kept 9 bases outside the gene matches. The CDR3 has 14 amino acids. The germline V gene has CDR1 MNHEY and CDR2 SMNVEV (reference sequence). The CDR3 here is CASRAGGSWDEQYF. The CDR3 coding sequence is TGTGCCAGCAGGGCGGGAGGAAGTTGGGACGAGCAGTACTTC.

The CDR3, as DNA: TGTGCCAGCAGTTCGGTCCGGACAGAGAATCAGCCCCAGCATTTT. It is translated as CASSSVRTENQPQHF. The genes are TRBV28 and TRBJ1-5; a possible D gene is TRBD1 (6 bases). Germline-derived CDR1 and CDR2 are MDHEN and SYDVKM. V was trimmed by 4 bases and J by 4 bases, leaving 14 bases between them. There are 15 residues in the CDR3.

CDR3 protein: CASSLEQVGGNTIYF. CDR3 bases: TGTGCCAGCAGCTTGGAACAGGTGGGAGGAAACACCATATATTTT. The V gene is TRBV5-6, the J gene TRBJ1-3, with D possibly being TRBD1 (5 bases). The CDR3 has 15 amino acids. Germline-derived CDR1 and CDR2 are SGHDT and YYEEEE. Deletions cut 0 bases from V and 4 bases from J, with 11 bases between.

V and J are TRBV6-5 and TRBJ2-2; TRBD1 agrees at 8 bases. CDR3 size: 14 residues. From germline, CDR1 is MNHEY and CDR2 SVGAGI. V shed 10 bases and J 1 base; nucleotides not matched to a gene: 5. The CDR3 spells CATRQGMNTGELFF. In DNA, the CDR3 is TGTGCCACCCGACAGGGGATGAACACCGGGGAGCTGTTTTTT.

The rearrangement links TRBV5-4 to TRBJ1-6; possible D gene TRBD1, 6 bases. The germline V and J ends were trimmed by 0 bases and 7 bases, with 14 bases remaining between them. CDR1 SGHNT and CDR2 YYREEE come from the germline V gene (reference sequence). This CDR3 comprises 16 residues. Here the CDR3 reads CASSLAWGAKNSPLHF. In nucleotides, the CDR3 is TGTGCCAGCAGCTTGGCCTGGGGGGCGAAAAATTCACCCCTCCACTTT.

This chain connects TRBV7-9 to TRBJ1-2; 8 nucleotides match TRBD1. Germline CDR1 and CDR2: SEHNR and FQNEAQ (reference sequence). With 5 bases clipped from V and 8 bases from J, the junction kept 13 bases outside the gene matches. The CDR3 totals 15 residues. This CDR3 is CASSRYWVRGHGYTF. In nucleotides, the CDR3 is TGTGCCAGCAGCCGGTATTGGGTCAGGGGGCACGGCTACACCTTC.

This chain joins TRBV7-2 and TRBJ2-2; D not resolved. V was pared by 3 bases and J by 1 base, with 12 bases between. The CDR3 runs to 16 residues. Germline V gives CDR1 SGHTA, CDR2 FQGNSA. CDR3 amino acids: CASSLVYRGNTGELFF. The CDR3 DNA follows: TGTGCCAGCAGCTTGGTGTATCGCGGGAACACCGGGGAGCTGTTTTTT.

The chain recombines TRBV10-1 with TRBJ2-1; 9 bases match TRBD1. Germline V gene lookup returns CDR1 WNHNN and CDR2 SYGVQD (reference sequence). The CDR3 is made up of 18 amino acids. Unmatched junction bases numbered 12, after V lost 2 bases and J lost 4 bases. The CDR3 sequence: CASSELAPWGQGYNEQFF. CDR3 bases: TGCGCCAGCAGTGAGCTCGCCCCGTGGGGACAGGGATACAATGAGCAGTTCTTC.

V and J are TRBV4-1 and TRBJ2-3; D not resolved. V lost 3 bases, J lost 5 bases, and 6 bases lay in between. The CDR3 loop spans 12 amino acids. Germline lookup yields CDR1 MGHRA and CDR2 YSYEKL. CDR3 DNA: TGCGCCAGCAGCCACCCCTTAGATACGCAGTATTTT. Protein product: CASSHPLDTQYF.

CDR3 in amino acids: CASRPRTGATTNEKLFF. The CDR3, as DNA: TGTGCCAGCAGACCACGGACAGGGGCGACGACTAATGAAAAACTGTTTTTT. The chain has TRBV27 and TRBJ1-4; 9 bases are shared with TRBD1. The ends lost 6 bases at V and 2 bases at J; junction bases unmatched: 10. This CDR3 comprises 17 residues. The V gene's germline CDR1 is MNHEY and CDR2 SMNVEV (reference sequence).

The V and J genes are TRBV7-9 and TRBJ2-6, with TRBD1 as a possible D gene (6 bases). Germline CDR1 is SEHNR and CDR2 is FQNEAQ (reference sequence). V gave up 1 base and J gave up 2 bases, with 15 bases separating them. The length of the CDR3 is 18 residues. This chain's CDR3 is CASSLGSYRAPGANVLTF. In nucleotides, the CDR3 is TGTGCCAGCAGCTTAGGAAGCTACAGGGCCCCTGGGGCCAACGTCCTGACTTTC.

The genes are TRBV5-5 and TRBJ1-4; the D gene is possibly TRBD1 (6 bases). The CDR3 has 19 amino acids. Germline assignment: CDR1 SGHKS and CDR2 YYEKEE (reference sequence). V lost 0 bases and J 5 bases, leaving 23 bases between the germline ends. DNA of the CDR3: TGTGCCAGCAGCTTGGAACAGGGAGGGATTTTACTGGAAAATGAAAAACTGTTTTTT. It translates to CASSLEQGGILLENEKLFF.

V and J are TRBV6-1 and TRBJ2-7; D not certain. Germline V gives CDR1 MNHNS, CDR2 SASEGT. The CDR3 sequence is 13 residues long. The germline V and J ends were trimmed by 4 bases and 0 bases, with 7 bases remaining between them. CDR3: CASSVIDSYEQYF. The DNA for the CDR3 is TGTGCCAGCAGTGTTATAGACTCCTACGAGCAGTACTTC.